These 19 T cell receptor beta chains were all obtained from the same sample, sequenced in a study. MiXCR, run by TCRdb on the 5' RACE reads, gives a single entry per CDR3 protein. Found here are roughly 55,000 distinct CDR3 sequences, over 20% of them singletons; the top ten hold 2.5% to 4%. The specimen was tumor-infiltrating naive CD4+ T cells sorted from the breast tumor. As for subset: naive CD4+ T cells, CD4+CD45RA+CD25-. All receptors derive from a female donor with breast cancer.

This CDR3 reads CASSEDRIYEQYF. CDR3 sequence (DNA): TGTGCCAGCAGTGAGGACAGGATCTACGAGCAGTACTTC. This sequence joins TRBV6-1 and TRBJ2-7; 7 bases are shared with TRBD1. CDR3 length: 13 residues. Germline lookup yields CDR1 MNHNS and CDR2 SASEGT. Trimming removed 3 bases from V and 3 bases from J; junction bases left unmatched: 2.

CDR3 nucleotide sequence: TGCGCCAGCAGCCTCATCGGGCAGGGGGGCACTGAAGCTTTCTTT. This encodes CASSLIGQGGTEAFF. The chain joins TRBV5-1 to TRBJ1-1; 7 positions agree with TRBD1. V was clipped by 4 bases and J by 4 bases; unmatched bases: 10. Germline V gives CDR1 SGHRS, CDR2 YFSETQ. This CDR3 comprises 15 residues.

This clonotype was detected only a few times. This rearrangement joins TRBV29-1 to TRBJ2-5; 9 bases are a match to TRBD1. The CDR3 has 13 residues. Germline V gene lookup returns CDR1 SQVTM and CDR2 ANQGSEA. J was trimmed by 4 bases and V by 2 bases; bases with no gene match: 2. CDR3 coding DNA: TGCAGCGTTGAAAGGGACAGGGTAGAGACCCAGTACTTC. Translated: CSVERDRVETQYF.

The J gene is TRBJ2-6, the V gene TRBV12-3 or TRBV12-4; D perhaps matches TRBD2 (7 bases). This CDR3 comprises 17 residues. V was trimmed by 2 bases and J by 1 base, leaving 12 bases between them. The CDR3 nucleotides are TGTGCCAGCAGTTTATGGGGGGGCAGTTCTGGGGCCAACGTCCTGACTTTC. It is translated as CASSLWGGSSGANVLTF.

In the case of this clonotype: Here the CDR3 omits its conserved ending phenylalanine or tryptophan, so a read error is the likely source. CDR3 protein: CATSRDHGSSYEQYC. CDR3 bases: TGTGCCACCAGCAGAGATCACGGTAGCTCCTACGAGCAGTACTGC. The J gene is TRBJ2-7, the V gene TRBV15; D not resolved. The CDR3 has 15 amino acids. The V end lost 0 bases, the J end lost 0 bases, and 9 bases lay between the germline ends. Germline loops: CDR1 LNHNV, CDR2 YYDKDF (reference sequence).

The chain carries TRBV15 and TRBJ2-4, with 12 bases fitting TRBD2. The germline V gene has CDR1 LNHNV and CDR2 YYDKDF (reference sequence). The CDR3 length is 19 residues. Trimming took 0 bases from V and 9 from J; bases not matched to a gene: 15. The CDR3 here is CATSRDSVASGGAGSIQYF. In DNA form, the CDR3 reads TGTGCCACCAGCAGAGATAGTGTCGCTAGCGGGGGGGCCGGGAGCATTCAGTACTTC.

This chain connects TRBV5-1 to TRBJ2-3; no firm D call. Trimming shortened V by 0 bases and J by 4 bases, and 3 bases separated the two germline ends. Per the germline V gene, CDR1 is SGHRS and CDR2 is YFSETQ. The CDR3 contains 12 residues. Here the CDR3 DNA reads TGCGCCAGCAGCTTGGCGTCAGATACGCAGTATTTT. This translates into CASSLASDTQYF.

This clonotype was observed a few times. V is TRBV27 and J is TRBJ1-1; D perhaps matches TRBD1 (5 bases). CDR3 length: 15 residues. Looked up from germline, CDR1 is MNHEY and CDR2 is SMNVEV (reference sequence). The V gene lost 3 bases and the J gene lost 1 base, with 12 bases spanning the gap. For the CDR3, the DNA is TGTGCCAGCAGTTTCCATACTGACAGGAACACTGAAGCTTTCTTT. It yields the protein CASSFHTDRNTEAFF.

The CDR3 here is CAWTASGSSGELFF. In DNA, the CDR3 is TGTGCCTGGACTGCTAGCGGATCTTCCGGGGAGCTGTTTTTT. V usage is TRBV30 and J usage is TRBJ2-2; 7 bases map to TRBD2. Germline V gene data show CDR1 as GTSNPN and CDR2 as SVGIG (reference sequence). This CDR3 has 14 amino acids. The V segment lost 4 bases and the J segment 6 bases; nucleotides outside the gene matches: 8.

This clonotype has ten or more counts. The gene calls are TRBV4-2 and TRBJ2-3, with a weak D call TRBD1 (6 bases). Trimming cost V 2 bases and J 3 bases, with 15 bases left between them. The CDR3 extends over 16 amino acids. CDR1 LGHNA and CDR2 YNFKEQ come from the germline V gene. The CDR3 DNA is TGTGCCAGCAGCCAATACGACAGGCCGGGAACAGATACGCAGTATTTT. Encoded protein: CASSQYDRPGTDTQYF.

This chain uses TRBV4-2 with TRBJ2-7; D possibly uses TRBD1 or TRBD2 (5 bases each). Germline CDR1 LGHNA, CDR2 YNFKEQ. The CDR3 has 14 amino acids. The germline V and J ends were trimmed by 4 bases and 3 bases, with 13 bases remaining between them. CDR3 in DNA: TGTGCCAGCAGCCCTCCGTCGGGGCTCTACGAGCAGTACTTC. Its protein product is CASSPPSGLYEQYF.

This clonotype was seen a few times. J is TRBJ1-1 and V is TRBV25-1; no reliable D call. V lost 7 bases and J lost 3, with 15 bases in between. The CDR3 runs to 14 residues. Germline CDR1 MGHDK, CDR2 SYGVNS. The CDR3 spells CASTARSRDTEAFF. CDR3 nucleotide sequence: TGTGCCAGCACAGCGCGGTCGAGGGACACTGAAGCTTTCTTT.

In regard to this clonotype: The junction departs from the called germline gene at one end, perhaps through a read error. The V gene is TRBV6-6, the J gene TRBJ2-2, with D perhaps matching TRBD2 (5 bases). The germline CDR1 and CDR2 sequences are MNHNY and SVGAGI (reference sequence). This CDR3 contains 15 residues. For the CDR3, the DNA is TGTGCCAGCAGTTACTCGGGCAGGAACACCGGGGAGCTGTGTTTT. The encoded protein is CASSYSGRNTGELCF.

In regard to this clonotype: A junction boundary mismatches the germline segment, possibly from a read error. J is TRBJ2-7 and V is TRBV11-1; no clear D. Per germline, CDR1 SGHAT and CDR2 FQDESV (reference sequence). The CDR3 runs to 13 residues. Here the CDR3 DNA reads TGTGCCTGCAGCCCCAACTCCCTCTACGAGCAGTACTTC. Amino acids: CACSPNSLYEQYF.

The CDR3 DNA reads TGTGCCAGCAGTTACTCCGCGGCCAAAAACATTCAGTACTTC. Translating it yields CASSYSAAKNIQYF. The rearrangement joins TRBV6-5 to TRBJ2-4; D unresolved. The CDR3 runs to 14 residues. Germline loops: CDR1 MNHEY, CDR2 SVGAGI. V lost 0 bases and J lost 1, with 4 bases in between.

This chain uses TRBV10-3 with TRBJ2-5; TRBD1 aligns across 9 bases. The J segment lost 7 bases and the V segment lost 6 bases, leaving 6 bases of the junction unmatched. Per the germline V gene, CDR1 is ENHRY and CDR2 is SYGVKD. CDR3 size: 13 residues. CDR3: CAISRDRAGTQYF. The CDR3 DNA sequence: TGTGCCATCAGCAGGGACAGGGCAGGGACCCAGTACTTC.

In the case of this clonotype: One end of the junction is discordant with germline, which a read error may explain. The rearrangement links TRBV12-3 or TRBV12-4 to TRBJ2-3; 11 bases align to TRBD2. CDR3 length: 13 residues. The CDR3 reads CASTLAGGRTQYF. CDR3 DNA sequence: TGTGCCAGCACTTTAGCGGGGGGGCGTACGCAGTATTTT.

The V and J genes are TRBV24-1 and TRBJ1-5, with D perhaps matching TRBD1 (5 bases). Germline assignment: CDR1 KGHDR and CDR2 SFDVKD. Between the trimmed V and J ends, which lost 3 bases and 10 bases, there was a span of 9 bases. This CDR3 spans 12 amino acids. This CDR3 reads CATSDPGHPQHF. The CDR3 nucleotides are TGTGCCACCAGTGATCCTGGACATCCCCAGCATTTT.

This clonotype was observed a handful of times. As DNA, the CDR3 is TGTGCCAGCAGTTTCGGACGGATGGAGGCCAAAAACATTCAGTACTTC. Protein: CASSFGRMEAKNIQYF. The chain employs TRBV12-3 or TRBV12-4 and TRBJ2-4; D uncertain. The CDR3 is made up of 16 amino acids. V lost 3 bases, J lost 1 base, and 13 bases lay in between.